This entry lists 6 T cell receptor beta chains sequenced from one sample in a study of blood T cell repertoires in COVID-19. Using immunoSEQ multiplex PCR, the repertoire was profiled, and TCRdb retains in-frame clones only, with some absent. This sample has roughly 250,000 clones; 75% to 90% occur once, and the top ten carry 2.5% to 3.5%. Sequenced: PBMCs or T cells enriched from blood (not recorded which). The source is a woman aged 40 to 50 with acute COVID-19.

The V and J genes are TRBV5-1 and TRBJ1-1; D is ambiguous. This CDR3 region has 15 residues. Trimming took off 3 bases at V and 0 bases at J, with 12 bases between the two ends. Germline CDR1 is SGHRS and CDR2 is YFSETQ. CDR3 sequence (DNA): TGCGCCAGCAGCTCCCGCGGAGGGCTGAACACTGAAGCTTTCTTT. Residues: CASSSRGGLNTEAFF.

This clone was seen ten or more times. The V gene is TRBV2, the J gene TRBJ1-6; 8 bases are a match to TRBD1. CDR1 and CDR2 (germline): SNHLY, FYNNEI. This CDR3 region has 14 residues. Trimming took 4 bases from V and 9 from J; bases not matched to a gene: 5. This chain's CDR3 is CASSADRAISPLHF. DNA of the CDR3: TGTGCCAGCAGTGCGGACAGGGCAATTTCACCCCTCCACTTT. The variable domain in full, with the rest retrieved from reference TRBV2 and TRBJ1-6, is EPEVTQTPSHQVTQMGQEVILRCVPISNHLYFYWYRQILGQKVEFLVSFYNNEISEKSEIFDDQFSVERPDGSNFTLKIRSTKLEDSAMYFCASSADRAISPLHFGNGTRLTVT.

Written as DNA, the CDR3 is TGTGCCAGCAGCTTAAGGAAACAGGACAGGGACCAACCCGGGGAAGCTTTCTTT. Translation: CASSLRKQDRDQPGEAFF. The V gene is TRBV7-3, the J gene TRBJ1-1; 8 nucleotides agree with TRBD1. This CDR3 is 18 amino acids long. Germline CDR1 and CDR2: SGHTA and FQGTGA. Trimming at V came to 1 base and at J to 8 bases, leaving 18 bases not matched to a gene.

J is TRBJ2-3 and V is TRBV4-1, with D possibly TRBD2 on 5 matching bases. V was trimmed by 5 bases and J by 2 bases, leaving 11 bases between them. This CDR3 contains 14 residues. Germline values: CDR1 MGHRA, CDR2 YSYEKL. In DNA, the CDR3 is TGCGCCAGCAGCAGCCTAGCCAACACAGATACGCAGTATTTT. Translating it yields CASSSLANTDTQYF.

CDR3 nucleotide sequence: TGTGCCAGCAGCCCCGCCGACAGGGGACATCAGCCCCAGCATTTT. It specifies CASSPADRGHQPQHF. This chain connects TRBV7-8 to TRBJ1-5; 8 bases line up with TRBD1. V dropped 5 bases and J dropped 5; count of bases not matched to a gene: 8. The CDR3 is made up of 15 amino acids. CDR1 SGHVS and CDR2 FQNEAQ come from the germline V gene.

The rearrangement links TRBV12-3 or TRBV12-4 to TRBJ2-5, with a tentative D call TRBD1 (5 bases). V lost 1 base and J lost 5, with 8 bases in between. CDR3 size: 13 residues. CDR3 sequence (DNA): TGTGCCAGCAGTTTAGATGGGGCGGAGACCCAGTACTTC. Protein: CASSLDGAETQYF.